Each of the 13 T cell receptor beta chains below was sequenced from the same sample in a study of blood T cells in healthy people across ages. A second PCR, run for roughly 7 to 11 cycles, used a sample-barcoded 5' primer plus a J-beta primer mix. Using its own MiXCR run on the 5' RACE reads, TCRdb lists one record per CDR3 protein. The table has roughly 1.5 million distinct CDR3 sequences, under 55% seen once. Input material: blood. These receptors all stem from a woman younger than 30 in good health.

This chain connects TRBV20-1 to TRBJ2-7; D possibly corresponds to TRBD1 (5 bases). The CDR3 loop spans 15 amino acids. V lost 0 bases and J lost 7, with 19 bases in between. The germline V gene has CDR1 DFQATT and CDR2 SNEGSKA (reference sequence). The CDR3 region is CSARDREHPYNEQYF. In DNA form, the CDR3 reads TGCAGTGCTAGAGACAGGGAACATCCCTACAATGAGCAGTACTTC.

The chain joins TRBV20-1 to TRBJ1-1; TRBD1 agrees at 8 bases. CDR3 length: 13 amino acids. Germline V lookup: CDR1 DFQATT, CDR2 SNEGSKA (reference sequence). J gave up 0 bases and V 4 bases, and 1 base lay outside the gene matches. In DNA, the CDR3 is TGCAGTGCTAACAGGGGGTTGAACACTGAAGCTTTCTTT. Residues: CSANRGLNTEAFF.

The chain employs TRBV6-2 or TRBV6-3 and TRBJ2-1; TRBD2 aligns across 9 bases. Germline CDR1 and CDR2: MNHEY and SVGEGT. This CDR3 comprises 13 residues. CDR3 nucleotides: TGTGCACATGGGAGCGGGAGGTACGATGAGCAGTTCTTC. Amino acids: CAHGSGRYDEQFF.

The chain couples TRBV5-1 to TRBJ2-1; TRBD1 matches at 11 bases. The J segment lost 5 bases and the V segment lost 0 bases, leaving 4 bases of the junction unmatched. In germline, CDR1 is SGHRS, CDR2 YFSETQ. The CDR3 is 16 amino acids. In nucleotides, the CDR3 is TGCGCCAGCAGCTTGGGAGGGACAGGGGGTAACAATGAGCAGTTCTTC. The encoded protein is CASSLGGTGGNNEQFF.

This clonotype was detected a few times. This rearrangement joins TRBV12-3 or TRBV12-4 to TRBJ1-4, with TRBD1 as a possible D gene (6 bases). The V gene lost 6 bases and the J gene lost 3 bases, with 14 bases spanning the gap. CDR3 length equals 15 residues. The CDR3 protein is CASSRTGLSNEKLFF. Written as DNA, the CDR3 is TGTGCCAGCAGCAGAACAGGGCTATCTAATGAAAAACTGTTTTTT.

This clonotype was detected only once. This CDR3 is CASSSLDTWAPLHF. Written as DNA, the CDR3 is TGTGCCAGCAGTTCATTGGACACTTGGGCACCCCTCCACTTT. The chain links TRBV27 to TRBJ1-6; tentative D call: TRBD1 (5 bases). CDR1 and CDR2 from the germline V gene are MNHEY and SMNVEV (reference sequence). The V gene lost 4 bases and the J gene lost 11 bases, with 15 bases spanning the gap. CDR3 size: 14 residues.

This chain uses TRBV15 with TRBJ2-7, with D hard to call. CDR1 and CDR2 (germline): LNHNV, YYDKDF (reference sequence). V was trimmed by 8 bases and J by 4 bases, leaving 12 bases between them. The CDR3 is 12 amino acids. The CDR3 is CATGASVYEQYF. In DNA, the CDR3 is TGTGCCACCGGCGCTTCAGTGTACGAGCAGTACTTC.

The chain links TRBV7-6 to TRBJ2-1, with 7 bases matching TRBD2. V was clipped by 2 bases and J by 6 bases; unmatched bases: 4. The CDR3 is made up of 14 amino acids. Germline CDR1 reads SGHVS; CDR2 reads FNYEAQ. The CDR3 nucleotides read TGTGCCAGCAGCTTAAGGGACTATACCAATGAGCAGTTCTTC. Its protein is CASSLRDYTNEQFF.

This clonotype came up a few times. This chain connects TRBV2 to TRBJ1-1; the D is unclear. In germline, CDR1 is SNHLY, CDR2 FYNNEI. This CDR3 comprises 11 residues. V shed 6 bases and J shed 6 bases, with 8 bases lying between them. The CDR3 here is CASRASPEAFF. As DNA, the CDR3 is TGTGCCAGCAGAGCCTCTCCTGAAGCTTTCTTT.

This clonotype was seen a few times. This rearrangement joins TRBV7-9 to TRBJ2-7; 7 bases match TRBD1. Matching the DNA end better, TRBJ2-5 makes the J call doubtful. The CDR3 is made up of 14 amino acids. The germline CDR1 and CDR2 sequences are SEHNR and FQNEAQ (reference sequence). CDR3 region: CASSTSDRFETQYF. The CDR3, as DNA: TGTGCCAGCAGCACCTCGGACAGGTTTGAGACCCAGTACTTC.

V gene TRBV20-1 combines with J gene TRBJ2-7, with D possibly matching TRBD1 (6 bases). TRBJ2-5 matches the DNA end more closely, so the J call is doubtful. CDR1 and CDR2 (germline): DFQATT, SNEGSKA (reference sequence). The CDR3 covers 15 residues. CDR3 coding DNA: TGCAGTGCTAGAGATGGGGGTTCAGGGGAAGAGACCCAGTACTTC. Amino acid sequence: CSARDGGSGEETQYF.

V is TRBV5-1 and J is TRBJ2-7; maybe TRBD1 (6 bases). The DNA matches TRBJ2-5 better at its end, which makes the J call doubtful. Germline V CDR1 and CDR2: SGHRS, YFSETQ. The CDR3 spans 15 residues. In nucleotides, the CDR3 is TGCGCCAGCAGCTTGGCAACAGGGCGAGGAGAGACCCAGTACTTC. Its protein is CASSLATGRGETQYF.

V usage is TRBV29-1 and J usage is TRBJ2-5, with no clear D. CDR3 length: 13 amino acids. Looked up from germline, CDR1 is SQVTM and CDR2 is ANQGSEA. The V end was cut by 7 bases, the J end by 11 bases, with 23 bases between. CDR3: CSARSELSDEQYF. DNA of the CDR3: TGCAGCGCCCGGTCAGAGCTTTCGGATGAGCAGTACTTC.